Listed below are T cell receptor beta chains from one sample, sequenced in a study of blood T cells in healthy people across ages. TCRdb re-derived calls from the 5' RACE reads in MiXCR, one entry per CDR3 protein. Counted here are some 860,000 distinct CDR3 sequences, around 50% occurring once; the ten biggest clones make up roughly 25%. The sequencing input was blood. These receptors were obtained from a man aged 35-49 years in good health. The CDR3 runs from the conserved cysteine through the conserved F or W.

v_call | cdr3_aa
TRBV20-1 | CSASTIHRGGNQPQHF
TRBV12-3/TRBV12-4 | CASSPTKGGSLRANVLTF
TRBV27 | CASSLGGVTSPLHF
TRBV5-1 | CASSLEEAGGFFSGANVLTF
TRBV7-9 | CASSLYRGGETQYF
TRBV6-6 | CASSYNKWDTQYF
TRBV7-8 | CASSSDRLGEAFF
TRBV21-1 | CASSEIHRAGQGFYGYTF
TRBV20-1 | CSARVGTSWGYEQFF
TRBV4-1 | CASSPKRTSGSGELFF
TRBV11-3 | CASSFRSYNEQYF
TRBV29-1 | CSVRESNQPQHF
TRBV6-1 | CASSEYGGSPLHF
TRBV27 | CASSFLDGQGPYEQYF
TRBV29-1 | CSVGAGARGYTF
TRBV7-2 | CASSFILRDRTYGYTF
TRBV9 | CASSEDRGLSPLHF
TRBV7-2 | CASSLTGILSYEQYF
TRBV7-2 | CASSLWVSAEQYF
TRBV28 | CASSLRGTGWNQPQHF
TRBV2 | CASLQAGTHRELFF
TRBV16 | CASSQLLRTSNQPQHF
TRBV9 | CASSVGLLGANNEKLFF
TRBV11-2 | CAIETGQPFF
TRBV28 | CASSLGTGRIDTQYF
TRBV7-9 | CASSLALGGHNQPQHF
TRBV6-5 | CASSYWGSDTQYF
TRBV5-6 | CASSLRHRRTTYEQYF
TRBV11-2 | CASSSQGAWGDTQYF